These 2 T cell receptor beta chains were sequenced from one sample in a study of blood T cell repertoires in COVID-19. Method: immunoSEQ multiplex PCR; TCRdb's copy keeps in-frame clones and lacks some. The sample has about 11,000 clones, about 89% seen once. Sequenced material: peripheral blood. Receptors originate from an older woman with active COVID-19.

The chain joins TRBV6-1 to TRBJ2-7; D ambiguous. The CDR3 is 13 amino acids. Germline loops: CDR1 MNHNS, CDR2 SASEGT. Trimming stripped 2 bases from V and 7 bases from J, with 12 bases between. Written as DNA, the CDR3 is TGTGCCAGCAGTGAACTGGCAGGTCTTGAGCAGTACTTC. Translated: CASSELAGLEQYF.

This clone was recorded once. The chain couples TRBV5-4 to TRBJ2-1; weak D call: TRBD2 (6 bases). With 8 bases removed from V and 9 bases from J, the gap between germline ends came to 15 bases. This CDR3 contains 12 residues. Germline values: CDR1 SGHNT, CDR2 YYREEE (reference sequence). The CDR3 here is CASRWGAGEQFF. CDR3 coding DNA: TGTGCCAGTAGATGGGGAGCGGGTGAGCAGTTCTTC.